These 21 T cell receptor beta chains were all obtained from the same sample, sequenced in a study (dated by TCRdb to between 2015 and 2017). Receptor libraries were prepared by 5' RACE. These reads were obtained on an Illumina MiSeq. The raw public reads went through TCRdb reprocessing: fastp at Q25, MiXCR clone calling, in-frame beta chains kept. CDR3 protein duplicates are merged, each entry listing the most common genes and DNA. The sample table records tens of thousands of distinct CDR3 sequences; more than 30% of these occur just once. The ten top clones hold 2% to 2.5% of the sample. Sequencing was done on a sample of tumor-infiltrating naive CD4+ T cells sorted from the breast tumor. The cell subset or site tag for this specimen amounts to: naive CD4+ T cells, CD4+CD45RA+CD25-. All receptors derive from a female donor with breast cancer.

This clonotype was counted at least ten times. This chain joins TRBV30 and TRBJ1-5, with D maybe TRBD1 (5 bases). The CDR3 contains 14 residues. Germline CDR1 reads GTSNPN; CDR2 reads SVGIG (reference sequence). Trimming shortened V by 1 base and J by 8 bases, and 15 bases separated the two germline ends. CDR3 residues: CAWSGGREFKPQHF. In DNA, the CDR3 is TGTGCCTGGAGTGGGGGACGGGAATTCAAGCCCCAGCATTTT.

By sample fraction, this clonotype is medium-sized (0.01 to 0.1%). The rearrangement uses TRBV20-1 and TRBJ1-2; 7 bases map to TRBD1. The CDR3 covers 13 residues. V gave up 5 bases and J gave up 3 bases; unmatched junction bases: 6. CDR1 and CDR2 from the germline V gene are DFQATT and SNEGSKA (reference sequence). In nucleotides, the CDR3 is TGCAGTGCTCCCCACGACAGGGACTATGGCTACACCTTC. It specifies CSAPHDRDYGYTF.

As DNA, the CDR3 is TGTGCCAGTAACCACGGGGTTAGCAATCAGCCCCAGCATTTT. This gives the protein CASNHGVSNQPQHF. The chain is built from TRBV19 and TRBJ1-5; D call uncertain. This CDR3 has 14 amino acids. Trimming took 7 bases from V and 0 from J, leaving 10 bases between them. CDR1 and CDR2 (germline): LNHDA, SQIVND (reference sequence).

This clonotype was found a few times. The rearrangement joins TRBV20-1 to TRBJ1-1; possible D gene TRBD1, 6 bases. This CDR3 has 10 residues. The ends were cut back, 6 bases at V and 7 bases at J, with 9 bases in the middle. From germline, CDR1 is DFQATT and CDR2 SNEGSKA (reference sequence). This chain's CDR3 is CSAQDSEAFF. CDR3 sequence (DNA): TGCAGTGCCCAGGACAGTGAAGCTTTCTTT.

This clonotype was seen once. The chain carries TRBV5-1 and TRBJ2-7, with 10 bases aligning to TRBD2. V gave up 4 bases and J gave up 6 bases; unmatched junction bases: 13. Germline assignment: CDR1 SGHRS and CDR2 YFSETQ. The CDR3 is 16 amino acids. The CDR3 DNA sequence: TGCGCCAGCAGCCCGCACCCTAGCGGGAGTTCAGGCGAGCAGTACTTC. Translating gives CASSPHPSGSSGEQYF.

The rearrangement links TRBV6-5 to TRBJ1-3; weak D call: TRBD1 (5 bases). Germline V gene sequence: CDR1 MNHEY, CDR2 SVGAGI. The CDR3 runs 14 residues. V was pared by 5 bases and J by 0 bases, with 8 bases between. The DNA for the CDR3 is TGTGCCAGCAGTCAGGGTATCTCTGGAAACACCATATATTTT. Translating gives CASSQGISGNTIYF.

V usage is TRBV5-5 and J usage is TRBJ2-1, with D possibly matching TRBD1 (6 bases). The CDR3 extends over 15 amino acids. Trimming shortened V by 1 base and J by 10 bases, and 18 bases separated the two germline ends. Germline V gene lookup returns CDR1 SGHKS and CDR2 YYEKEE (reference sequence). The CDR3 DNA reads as TGTGCCAGCAGCTTGCGGACAGAGCCCTTGGGGGAGCAGTTCTTC. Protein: CASSLRTEPLGEQFF.

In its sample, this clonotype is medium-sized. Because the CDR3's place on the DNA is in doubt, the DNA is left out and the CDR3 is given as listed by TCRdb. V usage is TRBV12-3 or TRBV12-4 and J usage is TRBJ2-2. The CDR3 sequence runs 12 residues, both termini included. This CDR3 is CASSFGNGELFF.

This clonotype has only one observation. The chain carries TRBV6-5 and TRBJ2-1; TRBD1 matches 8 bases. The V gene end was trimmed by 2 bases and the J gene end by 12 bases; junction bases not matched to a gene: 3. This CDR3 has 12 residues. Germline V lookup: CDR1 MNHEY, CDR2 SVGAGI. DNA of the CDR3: TGTGCCAGCAGTTACCCAGGGGGCTCGCAGTTCTTC. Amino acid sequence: CASSYPGGSQFF.

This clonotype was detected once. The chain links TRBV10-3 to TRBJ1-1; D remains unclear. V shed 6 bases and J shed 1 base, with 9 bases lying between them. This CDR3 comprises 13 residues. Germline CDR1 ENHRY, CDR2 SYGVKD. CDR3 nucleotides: TGTGCCATCAGCACGACTGGGAACACTGAAGCTTTCTTT. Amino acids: CAISTTGNTEAFF.

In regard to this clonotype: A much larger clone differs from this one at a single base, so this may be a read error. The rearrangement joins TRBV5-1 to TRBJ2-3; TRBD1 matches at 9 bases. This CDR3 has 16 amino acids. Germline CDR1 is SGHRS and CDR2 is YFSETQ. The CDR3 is CANSFGTGIRTDTQYF. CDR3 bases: TGCGCCAACAGCTTTGGGACAGGGATACGGACAGATACGCAGTATTTT.

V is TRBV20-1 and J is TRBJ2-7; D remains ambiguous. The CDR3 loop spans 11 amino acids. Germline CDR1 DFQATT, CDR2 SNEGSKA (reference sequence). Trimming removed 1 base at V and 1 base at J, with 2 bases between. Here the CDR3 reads CSARGSYEQYF. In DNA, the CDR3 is TGCAGTGCTAGAGGATCCTACGAGCAGTACTTC.

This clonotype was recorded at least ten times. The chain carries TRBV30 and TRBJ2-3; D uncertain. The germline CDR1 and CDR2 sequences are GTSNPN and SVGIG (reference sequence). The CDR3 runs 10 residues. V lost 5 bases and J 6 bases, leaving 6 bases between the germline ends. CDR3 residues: CAWSTDTQYF. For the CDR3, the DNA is TGTGCCTGGTCGACGGATACGCAGTATTTT.

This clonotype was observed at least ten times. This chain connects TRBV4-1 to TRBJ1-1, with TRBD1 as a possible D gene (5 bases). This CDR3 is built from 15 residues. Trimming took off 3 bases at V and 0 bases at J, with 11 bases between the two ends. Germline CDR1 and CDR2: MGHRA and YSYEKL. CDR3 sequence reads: CASSQVGGLNTEAFF. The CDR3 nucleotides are TGCGCCAGCAGCCAGGTGGGGGGGTTGAACACTGAAGCTTTCTTT.

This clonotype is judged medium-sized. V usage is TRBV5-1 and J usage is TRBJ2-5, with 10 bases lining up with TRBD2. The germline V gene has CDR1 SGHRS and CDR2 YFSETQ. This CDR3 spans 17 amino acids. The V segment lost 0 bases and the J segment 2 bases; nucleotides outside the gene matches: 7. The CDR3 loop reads CASSLEARTSGQETQYF. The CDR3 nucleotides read TGCGCCAGCAGCTTGGAAGCCCGGACTAGCGGACAAGAGACCCAGTACTTC.

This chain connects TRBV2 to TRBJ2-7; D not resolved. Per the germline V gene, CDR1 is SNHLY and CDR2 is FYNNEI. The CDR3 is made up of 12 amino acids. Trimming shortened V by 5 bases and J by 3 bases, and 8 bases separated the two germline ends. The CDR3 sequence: CASSSVYYEQYF. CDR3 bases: TGTGCCAGCAGTAGCGTTTACTACGAGCAGTACTTC.

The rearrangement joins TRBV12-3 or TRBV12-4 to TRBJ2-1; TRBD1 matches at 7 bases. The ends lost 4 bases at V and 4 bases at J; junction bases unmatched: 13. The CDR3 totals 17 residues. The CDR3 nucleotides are TGTGCCAGCAGTTCCGAAAGGGGGCAGGGGAGATACAATGAGCAGTTCTTC. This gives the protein CASSSERGQGRYNEQFF.

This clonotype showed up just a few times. CDR3 bases: TGCGCCAGCAGCCGACTAGCGGGAGTTTTCAATGAGCAGTTCTTC. Protein sequence: CASSRLAGVFNEQFF. The chain combines TRBV4-1 with TRBJ2-1, with 12 bases fitting TRBD2. V lost 4 bases and J lost 6; bases outside the gene matches: 4. CDR1 and CDR2 (germline): MGHRA, YSYEKL. CDR3 length: 15 residues.

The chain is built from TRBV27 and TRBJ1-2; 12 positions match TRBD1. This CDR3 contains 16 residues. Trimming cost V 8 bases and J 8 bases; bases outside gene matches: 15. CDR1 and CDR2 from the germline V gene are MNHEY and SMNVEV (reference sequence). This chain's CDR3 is CASHPSGTGGGRGYTF. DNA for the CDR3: TGTGCCAGCCACCCCAGCGGGACAGGGGGCGGGCGCGGCTACACCTTC.

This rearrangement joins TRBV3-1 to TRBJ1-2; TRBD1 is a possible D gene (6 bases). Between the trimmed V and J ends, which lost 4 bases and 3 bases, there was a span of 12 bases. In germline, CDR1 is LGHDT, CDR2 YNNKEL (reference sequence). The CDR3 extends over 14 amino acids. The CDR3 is CASSPGTSHYGYTF. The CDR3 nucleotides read TGTGCCAGCAGCCCCGGGACATCCCACTATGGCTACACCTTC.

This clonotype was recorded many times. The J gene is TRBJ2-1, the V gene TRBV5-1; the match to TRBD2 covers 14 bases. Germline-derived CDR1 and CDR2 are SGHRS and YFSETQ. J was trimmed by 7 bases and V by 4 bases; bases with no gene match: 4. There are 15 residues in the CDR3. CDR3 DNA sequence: TGCGCCAGCAGCCCGACTAGCGGGAGGGAGAATGAGCAGTTCTTC. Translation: CASSPTSGRENEQFF.